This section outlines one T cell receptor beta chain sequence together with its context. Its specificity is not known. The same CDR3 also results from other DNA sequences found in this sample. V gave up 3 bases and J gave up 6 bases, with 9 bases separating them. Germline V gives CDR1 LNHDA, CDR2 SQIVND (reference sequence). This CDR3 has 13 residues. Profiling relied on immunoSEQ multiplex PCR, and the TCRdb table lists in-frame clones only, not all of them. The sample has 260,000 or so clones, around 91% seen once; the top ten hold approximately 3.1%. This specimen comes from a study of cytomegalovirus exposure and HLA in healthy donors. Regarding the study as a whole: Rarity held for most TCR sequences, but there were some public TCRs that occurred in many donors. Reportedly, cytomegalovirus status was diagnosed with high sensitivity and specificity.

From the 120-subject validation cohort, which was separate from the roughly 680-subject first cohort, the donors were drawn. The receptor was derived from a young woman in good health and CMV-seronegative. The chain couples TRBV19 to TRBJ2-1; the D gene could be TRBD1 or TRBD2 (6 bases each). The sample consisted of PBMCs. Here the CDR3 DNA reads TGTGCCAGTAGTATTGGGGGGCCCAATGAGCAGTTCTTC. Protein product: CASSIGGPNEQFF.